This T cell receptor (beta chain) appears in the sequencing data of a study of blood T cell repertoires in COVID-19. TCRdb's table, derived via immunoSEQ multiplex PCR, lists solely in-frame clones and lacks some. This table has around 43,000 clones, around 90% appearing once. With 5 bases clipped from V and 3 bases from J, the junction kept 7 bases outside the gene matches. Germline V CDR1 and CDR2: LNHDA, SQIVND (reference sequence). There are 16 residues in the CDR3. The receptor was derived from a man in his forties or fifties with active COVID-19. Sequencing input: peripheral blood. This rearrangement joins TRBV19 to TRBJ1-5, with 10 bases matching TRBD1. The CDR3 sequence is CASSPTTGGINQPQHF. CDR3 DNA sequence: TGTGCCAGTAGTCCAACGACAGGGGGCATCAATCAGCCCCAGCATTTT.